Listed below are T cell receptor beta chains from one sample, sequenced in a study of blood T cell repertoires in COVID-19. Generated by immunoSEQ multiplex PCR, the TCRdb table keeps only in-frame clones and is missing some. The table includes roughly 410,000 clones, around 87% detected once. Sequencing was done on a sample of peripheral blood. The receptors were gathered from a woman aged 60-75 years with COVID-19, enrolled during active disease. Both conserved end residues are part of each CDR3. D genes are given only for firm matches. Not every row has a clone size; where given, it reads once, few, many or a size class.

d_gene,j_gene,abundance,v_gene,CDR3nt,CDR3aa
-,TRBJ1-4,-,TRBV27,TGTGCCAGCAGTTCGAACAGGGTTATGGGTAATGAAAAACTGTTTTTT,CASSSNRVMGNEKLFF
-,TRBJ1-4,-,TRBV12-3/TRBV12-4,TGTGCCAGCAGTTTCAGGCAGCATGAAAAACTGTTTTTT,CASSFRQHEKLFF
-,TRBJ1-1,-,TRBV18,TGTGCCGGTCGGGAGGCGGACACTGAAGCTTTCTTT,CAGREADTEAFF
-,TRBJ2-7,-,TRBV2,TGTGCCAGCACCCCGACAGTGCGCTCCTACGAGCAGTACTTC,CASTPTVRSYEQYF
-,TRBJ1-5,-,TRBV10-3,TGTGCCATCAGTGAGGGGGACACTGGCAATCAGCCCCAGCATTTT,CAISEGDTGNQPQHF
-,TRBJ1-5,-,TRBV2,TGTGCCAGCAGTCGGAAGGGGCAAAATCAGCCCCAGCATTTT,CASSRKGQNQPQHF
TRBD1,TRBJ2-2,-,TRBV11-2,TGTGCCAGCAGGCGGACAGGGATCGGGGAGCTGTTTTTT,CASRRTGIGELFF
TRBD1,TRBJ1-1,once,TRBV29-1,TGCAGCGTTAGACAGGGGGCCATGAACACTGAAGCTTTCTTT,CSVRQGAMNTEAFF
TRBD1,TRBJ1-1,-,TRBV4-1,TGCGCCAGCAGCCCGGGACAGGGGTACACTGAAGCTTTCTTT,CASSPGQGYTEAFF
TRBD1,TRBJ1-6,-,TRBV2,TGTGCCAGCAGCGCCGGGACAGGGAGTTTCTCACCCCTCCACTTT,CASSAGTGSFSPLHF
TRBD2,TRBJ2-4,-,TRBV9,TGTGCCAGCAGCCCCCGCCCTGCTAGCGGGGGGGTGAGGGACATTCAGTACTTC,CASSPRPASGGVRDIQYF
-,TRBJ1-1,once,TRBV30,TGTGCCTGGAGTGCCACCGGGGTCACTGAAGCTTTCTTT,CAWSATGVTEAFF
-,TRBJ1-1,-,TRBV2,TGTGCCAGCAGAAGAACAGGCCCCCCGGGTGACACTGAAGCTTTCTTT,CASRRTGPPGDTEAFF
-,TRBJ1-5,few,TRBV6-6,TGTGCCAGCAGTTCCAGGACAGTCGGCAATCAGCCCCAGCATTTT,CASSSRTVGNQPQHF
TRBD1,TRBJ1-2,-,TRBV28,TGTGCCAGCAGCCGCGGACAGGGGTGGGACTATGGCTACACCTTC,CASSRGQGWDYGYTF
-,TRBJ2-4,-,TRBV30,TGTGCCTGGAGTGTACAGATGGACACCCTAGCCAAAAACATTCAGTACTTC,CAWSVQMDTLAKNIQYF
TRBD1,TRBJ1-6,once,TRBV6-5,TGTGCCAGCAGCAGGACAGGGGTCTATAATTCACCCCTCCACTTT,CASSRTGVYNSPLHF
-,TRBJ2-4,-,TRBV4-2,TGTGCCAGCAGCCAAGAGAGGGCCAAAAACATTCAGTACTTC,CASSQERAKNIQYF
TRBD1,TRBJ2-3,-,TRBV19,TGTGCCAGTAGTATCGGAGGGACAGGGGGCGGAGATACGCAGTATTTT,CASSIGGTGGGDTQYF
TRBD1,TRBJ2-7,few,TRBV6-6,TGTGCCACCACCCGGGACAGGGGAACCTACGAGCAGTACTTC,CATTRDRGTYEQYF
-,TRBJ1-1,-,TRBV11-2,TGTGCCAGCAGCTTAGGAGCGGCGAACACTGAAGCTTTCTTT,CASSLGAANTEAFF
-,TRBJ1-1,few,TRBV5-5,TGTGCCAGCAGCTTGGGACAGGACACTGAAGCTTTCTTT,CASSLGQDTEAFF
-,TRBJ2-1,-,TRBV6-2/TRBV6-3,TGTGCCAGCAGTTCTCCCCTAAGCTCCTACAATGAGCAGTTCTTC,CASSSPLSSYNEQFF
-,TRBJ1-3,few,TRBV19,TGTGCCAGTAGCACAGGCATCTCTGGAAACACCATATATTTT,CASSTGISGNTIYF
-,TRBJ1-2,-,TRBV6-2/TRBV6-3,TGTGCCAGCAGTTGGGGCCAGACCGGGAGTCCTTACCACTTC,CASSWGQTGSPYHF
TRBD1,TRBJ1-3,once,TRBV4-1,TGCGCCAGCAGCCAACAGGGGGTCTCTGGAAACACCATATATTTT,CASSQQGVSGNTIYF
-,TRBJ1-2,once,TRBV7-9,TGTGCCAGCAGCCGGGACATGCAAAAAGGCTACACCTTC,CASSRDMQKGYTF
-,TRBJ2-4,-,TRBV19,TGTGCCAGTAGTGGAGTTGGGGTCGGGGAGGACATTCAGTACTTC,CASSGVGVGEDIQYF
TRBD1,TRBJ2-7,few,TRBV2,TGTGCCAGCAGCGGACAGGGAGGCGAGCAGTACTTC,CASSGQGGEQYF
-,TRBJ1-5,-,TRBV20-1,TGCAGTGCCCTGGACAGAAACCAGCATTTT,CSALDRNQHF
-,TRBJ1-2,-,TRBV7-2,TGTGCCAGCAGCTTAGTTGGGGGGACCTATGGCTACACCTTC,CASSLVGGTYGYTF